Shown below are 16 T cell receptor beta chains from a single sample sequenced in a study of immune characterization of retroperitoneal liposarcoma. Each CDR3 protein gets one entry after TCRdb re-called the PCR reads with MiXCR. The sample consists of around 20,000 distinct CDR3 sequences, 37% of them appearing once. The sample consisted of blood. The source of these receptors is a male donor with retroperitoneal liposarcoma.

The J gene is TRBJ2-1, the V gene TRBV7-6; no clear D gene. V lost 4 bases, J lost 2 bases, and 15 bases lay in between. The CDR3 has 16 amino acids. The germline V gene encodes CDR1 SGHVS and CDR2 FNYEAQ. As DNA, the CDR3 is TGTGCCAGCAGCTCCTGGTTGGGAAGCACCTACAATGAGCAGTTCTTC. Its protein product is CASSSWLGSTYNEQFF.

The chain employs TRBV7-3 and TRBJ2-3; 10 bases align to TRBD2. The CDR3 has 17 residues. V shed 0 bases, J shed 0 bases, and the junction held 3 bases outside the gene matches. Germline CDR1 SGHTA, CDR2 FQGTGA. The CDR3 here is CASSLTGLARSTDTQYF. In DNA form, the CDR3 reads TGTGCCAGCAGCTTAACGGGACTAGCGCGGAGCACAGATACGCAGTATTTT. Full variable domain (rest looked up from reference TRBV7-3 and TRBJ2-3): GAGVSQTPSNKVTEKGKYVELRCDPISGHTALYWYRQSLGQGPEFLIYFQGTGAADDSGLPNDRFFAVRPEGSVSTLKIQRTERGDSAVYLCASSLTGLARSTDTQYFGPGTRLTVL.

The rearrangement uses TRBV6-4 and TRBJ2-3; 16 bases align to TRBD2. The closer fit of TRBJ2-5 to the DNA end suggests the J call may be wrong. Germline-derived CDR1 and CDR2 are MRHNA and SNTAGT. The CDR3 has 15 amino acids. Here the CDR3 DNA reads TGTGCCAGCAGTGCCCCCGGGACTAGCGGGAGGGCCCAGTACTTC. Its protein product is CASSAPGTSGRAQYF.

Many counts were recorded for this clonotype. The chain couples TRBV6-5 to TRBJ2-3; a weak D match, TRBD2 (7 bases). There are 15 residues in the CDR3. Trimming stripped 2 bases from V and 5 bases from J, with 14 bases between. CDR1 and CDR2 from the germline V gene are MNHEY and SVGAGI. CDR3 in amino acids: CASSYGGGGGDTQYF. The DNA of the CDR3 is TGTGCCAGCAGTTACGGCGGAGGGGGGGGAGATACGCAGTATTTT.

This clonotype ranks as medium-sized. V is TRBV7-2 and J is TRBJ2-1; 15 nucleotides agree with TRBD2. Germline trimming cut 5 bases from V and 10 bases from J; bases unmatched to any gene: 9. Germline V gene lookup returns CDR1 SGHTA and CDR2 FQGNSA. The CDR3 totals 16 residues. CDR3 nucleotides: TGTGCCAGCAGCCCCGGGACTAGCGGGAGGATCCACGAGCAGTTCTTC. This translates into CASSPGTSGRIHEQFF.

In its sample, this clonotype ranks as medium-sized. In DNA form, the CDR3 reads TGTGCCAGCAGCCCTACTAGTTACGAGCAGTACTTC. It codes for CASSPTSYEQYF. The chain uses TRBV7-2 and TRBJ2-1, with D possibly being TRBD2 (5 bases). The J call may be in error: the DNA end matches TRBJ2-7 better. The length of the CDR3 is 12 residues. Germline-derived CDR1 and CDR2 are SGHTA and FQGNSA.

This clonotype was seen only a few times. CDR3: CASSLLRDNEQFF. The DNA of the CDR3 is TGTGCCAGCAGCTTACTTCGGGACAATGAGCAGTTCTTC. V is TRBV7-2 and J is TRBJ2-1; no firm D call. The CDR3 covers 13 residues. With 2 bases removed from V and 5 bases from J, the gap between germline ends came to 7 bases. Germline V gene lookup returns CDR1 SGHTA and CDR2 FQGNSA.

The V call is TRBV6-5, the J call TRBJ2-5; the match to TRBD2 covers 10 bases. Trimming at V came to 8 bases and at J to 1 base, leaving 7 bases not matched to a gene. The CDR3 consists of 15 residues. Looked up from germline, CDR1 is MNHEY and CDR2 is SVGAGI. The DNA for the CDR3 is TGTGCCAGCTCAGAGCTAGCGGGGGCCCAAGAGACCCAGTACTTC. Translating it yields CASSELAGAQETQYF.

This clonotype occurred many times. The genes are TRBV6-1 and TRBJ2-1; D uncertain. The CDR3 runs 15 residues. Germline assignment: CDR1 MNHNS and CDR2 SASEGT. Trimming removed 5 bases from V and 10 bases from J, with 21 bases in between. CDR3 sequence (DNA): TGTGCCAGCAGTCCCCGGGTCGGATACTCCTACGAGCAGTTCTTC. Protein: CASSPRVGYSYEQFF.

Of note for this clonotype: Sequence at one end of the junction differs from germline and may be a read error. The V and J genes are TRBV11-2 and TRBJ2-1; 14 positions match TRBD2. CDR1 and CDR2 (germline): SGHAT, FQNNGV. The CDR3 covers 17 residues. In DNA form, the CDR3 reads TGTGCCAGCAGCCTCGGGACTAGCGGGAGTTCCTACAATGAGCAGTGCTTC. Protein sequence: CASSLGTSGSSYNEQCF.

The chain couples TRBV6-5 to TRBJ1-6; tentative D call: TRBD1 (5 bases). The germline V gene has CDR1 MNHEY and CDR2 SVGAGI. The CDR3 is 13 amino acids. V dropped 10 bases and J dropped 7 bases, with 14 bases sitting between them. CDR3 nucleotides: TGTGCCACAAAGGGACCGACGAATTCACCCCTCCACTTT. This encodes CATKGPTNSPLHF.

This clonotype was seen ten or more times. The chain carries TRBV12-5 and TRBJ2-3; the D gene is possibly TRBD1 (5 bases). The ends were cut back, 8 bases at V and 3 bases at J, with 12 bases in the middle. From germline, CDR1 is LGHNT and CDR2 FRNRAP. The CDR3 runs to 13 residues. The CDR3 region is CASTTDTTDTQYF. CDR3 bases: TGTGCTAGTACGACAGACACTACAGATACGCAGTATTTT.

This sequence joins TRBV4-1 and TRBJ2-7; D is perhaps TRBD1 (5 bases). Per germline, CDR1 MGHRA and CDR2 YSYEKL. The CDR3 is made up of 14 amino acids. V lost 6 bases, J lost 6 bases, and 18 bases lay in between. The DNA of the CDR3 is TGCGCCAGCAGTCCAGGGTGGACCTCCGTCGAGCAGTACTTC. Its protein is CASSPGWTSVEQYF.

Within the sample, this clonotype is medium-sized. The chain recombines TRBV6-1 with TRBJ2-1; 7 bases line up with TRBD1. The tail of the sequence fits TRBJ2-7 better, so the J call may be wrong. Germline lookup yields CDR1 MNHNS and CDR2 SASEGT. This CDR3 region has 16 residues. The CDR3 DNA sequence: TGTGCCAGCAGTTATTACAGGGGCGGTGGGTACAATGAGCAGTACTTC. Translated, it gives CASSYYRGGGYNEQYF.

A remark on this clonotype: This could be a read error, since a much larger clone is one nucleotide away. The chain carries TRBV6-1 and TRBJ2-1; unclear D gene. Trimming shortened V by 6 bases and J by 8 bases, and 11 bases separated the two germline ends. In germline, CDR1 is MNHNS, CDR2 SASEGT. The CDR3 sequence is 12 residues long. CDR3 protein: CASRERPYEQFF. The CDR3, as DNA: TGTGCCAGCAGAGAAAGACCCTATGAGCAGTTCTTC.

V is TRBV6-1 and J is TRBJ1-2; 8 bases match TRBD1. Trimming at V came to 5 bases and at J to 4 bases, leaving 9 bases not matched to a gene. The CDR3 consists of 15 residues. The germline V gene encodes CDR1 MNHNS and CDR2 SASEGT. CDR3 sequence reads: CASSPQTGAPYGYTF. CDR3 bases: TGTGCCAGCAGTCCGCAGACAGGGGCCCCCTATGGCTACACCTTC.